The T cell receptor (beta chain) under discussion was sequenced for a study of cytomegalovirus exposure and HLA in healthy donors. Primers for the PCR totalled 60 Vbeta and 13 Jbeta. TCRdb's copy holds only in-frame clones and misses some; the assay was immunoSEQ multiplex PCR. The data show around 200,000 clones, with roughly three quarters seen just once and about 3% held by the top ten. The study sampled nominally healthy donors, though unrecorded immune exposures were likely. Deletions cut 4 bases from V and 2 bases from J, with 7 bases between. The germline CDR1 and CDR2 sequences are SGHTA and FQGTGA. The CDR3 covers 13 residues.

Input material: PBMCs. This chain links TRBV7-3 with TRBJ2-3; D remains ambiguous. The sequence was obtained from a male donor in good health and CMV-seronegative. The DNA for the CDR3 is TGTGCCAGCAGCTCCAGAACCACAGATACGCAGTATTTT. Its translation: CASSSRTTDTQYF.